One sample yielded the 19 T cell receptor beta chains listed below, sequenced in a study of beta chain features in type 1 diabetes. The study's findings and limits: Among all four CD4+ subsets, Type 1 diabetes patients had TCRB CDR3s that were moderately but significantly shorter.

No antigens are known for them. What was sequenced were expressed TCRB transcripts, since all of the isolated RNA had been reverse transcribed. The method was immunoSEQ multiplex PCR; TCRdb's version includes in-frame clones alone and lacks a portion of them. The table lists fewer than 350,000 clones, approximately 15% of them singletons. Specimen: naive CD4+ T cells from blood. The receptors were sampled from a man between 18 and 29 years old with type 1 diabetes.

The chain has TRBV5-4 and TRBJ2-2, with 12 bases aligning to TRBD2. The CDR3 sequence is 18 residues long. Germline-derived CDR1 and CDR2 are SGHNT and YYREEE (reference sequence). V shed 0 bases and J 5 bases; nucleotides not matched to a gene: 8. The CDR3 DNA sequence: TGTGCCAGCAGCTTGGGGACTAGCGGGATCACCCGGACCGGGGAGCTGTTTTTT. Its translation: CASSLGTSGITRTGELFF.

The CDR3 spells CASSLSGGRFYEQYF. The DNA of the CDR3 is TGTGCCAGCAGCTTGTCGGGGGGGCGGTTCTACGAGCAGTACTTC. This chain joins TRBV5-4 and TRBJ2-7; 8 bases map to TRBD2. The CDR3 has 15 amino acids. CDR1 is SGHNT, CDR2 YYREEE, per germline (reference sequence). J lost 3 bases, V lost 1 base, and 6 bases had no gene match.

This chain connects TRBV6-6 to TRBJ1-2; 9 bases agree with TRBD1. Germline V CDR1 and CDR2: MNHNY, SVGAGI (reference sequence). CDR3 size: 14 residues. V was clipped by 2 bases and J by 4 bases; unmatched bases: 2. CDR3 DNA: TGTGCCAGCAGTTACGCGGACAGGGGCTATGGCTACACCTTC. Residues: CASSYADRGYGYTF.

This clone has more than one count but fewer than ten. The rearrangement links TRBV30 to TRBJ1-2; 7 bases line up with TRBD1. With 5 bases clipped from V and 0 bases from J, the junction kept 3 bases outside the gene matches. The CDR3 runs to 13 residues. The germline CDR1 and CDR2 sequences are GTSNPN and SVGIG (reference sequence). The CDR3 DNA sequence: TGTGCCTGGGACAGGGATCCTAACTATGGCTACACCTTC. Translation: CAWDRDPNYGYTF. The full variable domain, with the rest looked up from reference TRBV30 and TRBJ1-2, is SQTIHQWPATLVQPVGSPLSLECTVEGTSNPNLYWYRQAAGRGLQLLFYSVGIGQISSEVPQNLSASRPQDRQFILSSKKLLLSDSGFYLCAWDRDPNYGYTFGSGTRLTVV.

The rearrangement links TRBV10-3 to TRBJ1-2; a weak D match, TRBD1 (6 bases). CDR3 length: 11 residues. The germline gives CDR1 ENHRY, CDR2 SYGVKD. V lost 3 bases and J 10 bases, leaving 9 bases between the germline ends. The CDR3 reads CAISDSGVYTF. The CDR3 DNA reads TGTGCCATCAGTGACTCAGGGGTCTACACCTTC.

This clone was seen only a few times. The chain combines TRBV5-1 with TRBJ1-5, with 8 bases matching TRBD1. The junction had 3 bases not matched to a gene; V was cut back by 5 bases and J by 5 bases. The CDR3 spans 13 residues. Germline loops: CDR1 SGHRS, CDR2 YFSETQ. CDR3 protein: CASRDRDDQPQHF. The CDR3 bases are TGCGCCAGCAGGGACAGGGATGATCAGCCCCAGCATTTT.

This clone showed up just a few times. The genes are TRBV5-4 and TRBJ2-5; no reliable D call. Trimming shortened V by 4 bases and J by 5 bases, and 21 bases separated the two germline ends. Germline V CDR1 and CDR2: SGHNT, YYREEE (reference sequence). The CDR3 has 16 amino acids. CDR3 sequence (DNA): TGTGCCAGCAGCCCACGCCCTCATGGGCAACAGGAGACCCAGTACTTC. This encodes CASSPRPHGQQETQYF.

V usage is TRBV27 and J usage is TRBJ2-7; 7 bases align to TRBD2. This CDR3 is built from 15 residues. With V trimmed by 5 bases and J by 6 bases, 13 bases remained unmatched. Germline CDR1 MNHEY, CDR2 SMNVEV (reference sequence). The CDR3 is CASSVPGLPRREQYF. In DNA, the CDR3 is TGTGCCAGCAGTGTACCGGGACTACCGCGTCGCGAGCAGTACTTC.

This clone occurred a few times. CDR3 amino acids: CASRDKTGQAFF. The CDR3 DNA is TGTGCCAGCAGAGATAAGACAGGGCAGGCTTTCTTT. The V gene is TRBV2, the J gene TRBJ1-1; TRBD1 matches 7 bases. Per the germline V gene, CDR1 is SNHLY and CDR2 is FYNNEI. The CDR3 spans 12 residues. Germline trimming cut 6 bases from V and 11 bases from J; bases unmatched to any gene: 9.

The chain links TRBV6-1 to TRBJ1-2; possibly TRBD1 for D (6 bases). CDR3 length: 16 amino acids. Germline V CDR1 and CDR2: MNHNS, SASEGT. V was shortened by 4 bases and J by 8 bases, with 23 bases between the two germline ends. This CDR3 is CASSGLQGGSSGGYTF. The CDR3, as DNA: TGTGCCAGCAGTGGATTACAGGGCGGGTCATCGGGAGGCTACACCTTC.

This clone occurred a few times. The chain employs TRBV11-2 and TRBJ2-3, with D perhaps matching TRBD2 (5 bases). The CDR3 is made up of 16 amino acids. Trimming left V 5 bases short and J 2 bases short, with 17 bases between. From germline, CDR1 is SGHAT and CDR2 FQNNGV. CDR3 residues: CASSPFRSASTDTQYF. The DNA for the CDR3 is TGTGCCAGCAGCCCGTTTCGTAGCGCCTCCACAGATACGCAGTATTTT.

The rearrangement links TRBV5-1 to TRBJ2-7; D possibly corresponds to TRBD2 (5 bases). Germline V lookup: CDR1 SGHRS, CDR2 YFSETQ. With 4 bases removed from V and 2 bases from J, the gap between germline ends came to 13 bases. There are 14 residues in the CDR3. This CDR3 is CASSVVTGTYEQYF. The CDR3 nucleotides read TGCGCCAGCAGCGTTGTGACGGGGACCTACGAGCAGTACTTC.

This clone was recorded at least ten times. The chain links TRBV29-1 to TRBJ2-5; a possible D gene is TRBD2 (6 bases). With 3 bases removed from V and 5 bases from J, the gap between germline ends came to 13 bases. The CDR3 length is 13 residues. The germline CDR1 and CDR2 sequences are SQVTM and ANQGSEA. CDR3 nucleotide sequence: TGCAGCGTTGACCGGGGGTCCGGGGAGACCCAGTACTTC. Its translation: CSVDRGSGETQYF.

This clone was counted a few times. The gene calls are TRBV9 and TRBJ2-5; the D gene is possibly TRBD2 (5 bases). The CDR3 is 14 residues long. V was trimmed by 0 bases and J by 5 bases, leaving 11 bases between them. Germline V gene data show CDR1 as SGDLS and CDR2 as YYNGEE. CDR3 coding DNA: TGTGCCAGCAGCGTAGCTGAGAGGGCTGAGACCCAGTACTTC. Amino acids: CASSVAERAETQYF. The full variable domain, with the rest looked up from reference TRBV9 and TRBJ2-5, is DSGVTQTPKHLITATGQRVTLRCSPRSGDLSVYWYQQSLDQGLQFLIQYYNGEERAKGNILERFSAQQFPDLHSELNLSSLELGDSALYFCASSVAERAETQYFGPGTRLLVL.

This clone has just a few counts. The rearrangement uses TRBV7-2 and TRBJ2-7; no reliable D call. Trimming left V 2 bases short and J 5 bases short, with 4 bases between. CDR3 length equals 11 residues. Germline loops: CDR1 SGHTA, CDR2 FQGNSA. DNA of the CDR3: TGTGCCAGCAGCTTATCCAACGAGCAGTACTTC. The encoded protein is CASSLSNEQYF.

V usage is TRBV10-2 and J usage is TRBJ2-3, with TRBD2 matching over 7 bases. The CDR3 has 14 amino acids. Germline V gene lookup returns CDR1 WSHSY and CDR2 SAAADI. V dropped 2 bases and J dropped 5; count of bases not matched to a gene: 4. The CDR3 DNA sequence: TGCGCCAGCAGTGAGGGGAGGGTTGGAGATACGCAGTATTTT. Translation: CASSEGRVGDTQYF.

V and J are TRBV7-6 and TRBJ2-1; 7 bases are shared with TRBD2. The CDR3 loop spans 17 amino acids. The V segment lost 5 bases and the J segment 6 bases; nucleotides outside the gene matches: 16. CDR1 and CDR2 (germline): SGHVS, FNYEAQ. CDR3 in amino acids: CASSTYLVASGPNEQFF. DNA of the CDR3: TGTGCCAGCAGCACTTATTTGGTGGCTAGCGGACCCAATGAGCAGTTCTTC.

The DNA of the CDR3 is TGTGCCAGCAGCGCCACGGGCTCTGGAAACACCATATATTTT. This encodes CASSATGSGNTIYF. The V gene is TRBV9, the J gene TRBJ1-3; D is ambiguous. Deletions cut 3 bases from V and 0 bases from J, with 7 bases between. This CDR3 is built from 14 residues. Germline-derived CDR1 and CDR2 are SGDLS and YYNGEE.

The V and J genes are TRBV4-1 and TRBJ1-2, with a tentative D call TRBD1 (6 bases). The CDR3 is 15 residues long. Trimming took off 2 bases at V and 4 bases at J, with 14 bases between the two ends. In germline, CDR1 is MGHRA, CDR2 YSYEKL. CDR3 region: CASSQTPQGFYGYTF. As DNA, the CDR3 is TGCGCCAGCAGCCAAACCCCCCAGGGGTTCTATGGCTACACCTTC.